This TCR beta chain was identified in a study of cytomegalovirus exposure and HLA in healthy donors. Study-wide findings and caveats: Most observed TCR sequences were rare, whereas some public TCRs were detected in many donors. Reports showed the classifier diagnosing cytomegalovirus status with high specificity and sensitivity. The authors enumerated 150 to 200 TCR beta chains as linked to cytomegalovirus.

The repertoire was sequenced with immunoSEQ multiplex PCR; TCRdb's copy has only in-frame clones and lacks some. The sample has around 160,000 clones, 84% seen once. This clone was picked up a small number of times. The target antigen is unknown. The donors were members of the validation cohort comprising over 100 subjects, separate from the roughly 670-subject first cohort. The V gene end was trimmed by 2 bases and the J gene end by 7 bases; junction bases not matched to a gene: 4. CDR3 length: 13 amino acids. CDR1 SGHRS and CDR2 YFSETQ come from the germline V gene. This receptor was obtained from a man aged 30-40 years in good health and CMV-seropositive. Material: PBMCs. V usage is TRBV5-1 and J usage is TRBJ1-2; 8 bases agree with TRBD1. In DNA form, the CDR3 reads TGCGCCAGCAGCTTACGTGACAGGGGTGGCTACACCTTC. Encoded protein: CASSLRDRGGYTF.